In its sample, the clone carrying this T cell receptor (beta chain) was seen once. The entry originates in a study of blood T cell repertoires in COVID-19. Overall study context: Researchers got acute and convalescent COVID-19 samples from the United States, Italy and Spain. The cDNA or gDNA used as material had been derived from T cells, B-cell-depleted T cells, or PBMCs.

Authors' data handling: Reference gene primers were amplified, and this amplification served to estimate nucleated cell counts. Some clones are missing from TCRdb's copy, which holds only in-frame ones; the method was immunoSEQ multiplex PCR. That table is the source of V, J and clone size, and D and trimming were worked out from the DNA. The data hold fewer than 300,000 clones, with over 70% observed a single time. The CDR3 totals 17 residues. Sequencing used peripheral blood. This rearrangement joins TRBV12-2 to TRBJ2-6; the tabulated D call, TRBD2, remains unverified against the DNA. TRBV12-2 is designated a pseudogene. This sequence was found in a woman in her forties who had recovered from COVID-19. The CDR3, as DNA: TGTGCAAGTCGCTTAGAGTACCGAGGGTCGGGGGCCAACGTCCTGACTTTC. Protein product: CASRLEYRGSGANVLTF.